This passage covers 20 T cell receptor beta chains from one sample sequenced in a study of CD8 T cells in Susac syndrome. Reverse transcription used roughly 0.45 to 1 ug RNA and random hexamers. In TCRdb, the immunoSEQ multiplex PCR reads were re-called with MiXCR into one record per CDR3 protein. Of about 160,000 distinct CDR3 sequences detected, 90% to 95% appear once; the ten largest clones hold roughly 0.08%. The sample comprised CD4+ T cells from PBMCs. The receptors shown here come from a human donor in good health.

This clonotype was seen only once. The chain carries TRBV7-9 and TRBJ2-3, with D perhaps TRBD2 (6 bases). Germline CDR1 and CDR2: SEHNR and FQNEAQ (reference sequence). The CDR3 has 15 amino acids. V was cut by 1 base and J by 3 bases, with 11 bases left in between. The CDR3 nucleotides read TGTGCCAGCAGCTTAGGCGGGATAGAGACAGATACGCAGTATTTT. Its protein product is CASSLGGIETDTQYF.

The gene calls are TRBV29-1 and TRBJ1-1; TRBD1 matches at 9 bases. The CDR3 runs to 12 residues. Per the germline V gene, CDR1 is SQVTM and CDR2 is ANQGSEA. The trim removed 6 bases at V and 5 bases at J, leaving 4 bases unmatched. This CDR3 is CSVLTGGTEAFF. The CDR3 region has the DNA TGCAGCGTCTTGACAGGGGGGACTGAAGCTTTCTTT.

The chain is built from TRBV12-3 or TRBV12-4 and TRBJ1-2, with D hard to call. There are 14 residues in the CDR3. V was clipped by 3 bases and J by 4 bases, with 12 bases between them. The CDR3 loop is CASSLAGLSYGYTF. The DNA for the CDR3 is TGTGCCAGCAGTTTGGCAGGACTTTCCTATGGCTACACCTTC.

This chain connects TRBV7-2 to TRBJ1-6, with a weak D call TRBD1 (6 bases). V was cut by 0 bases and J by 5 bases, with 14 bases left in between. The CDR3 contains 17 residues. The germline V gene has CDR1 SGHTA and CDR2 FQGNSA. CDR3 bases: TGTGCCAGCAGCTTAGCGGGGGGCGGGATCAATAATTCACCCCTCCACTTT. Encoded protein: CASSLAGGGINNSPLHF.

V is TRBV29-1 and J is TRBJ1-1; TRBD1 matches 7 bases. The CDR3 has 15 amino acids. The germline gives CDR1 SQVTM, CDR2 ANQGSEA. J lost 3 bases, V lost 4 bases, and 11 bases had no gene match. The CDR3 nucleotides are TGCAGCGTTGTAGGCAGGGGGGCGGTGGACACTGAAGCTTTCTTT. Translated: CSVVGRGAVDTEAFF.

The V gene is TRBV5-1, the J gene TRBJ2-2; D is undetermined. V dropped 0 bases and J dropped 5 bases, with 5 bases sitting between them. Looked up from germline, CDR1 is SGHRS and CDR2 is YFSETQ. The CDR3 extends over 13 amino acids. The CDR3 DNA is TGCGCCAGCAGCTTGGAAGTTACCGGGGAGCTGTTTTTT. Its protein is CASSLEVTGELFF.

The chain uses TRBV20-1 and TRBJ2-7; 7 bases are a match to TRBD2. From germline, CDR1 is DFQATT and CDR2 SNEGSKA (reference sequence). CDR3 length: 14 amino acids. The CDR3 is CRHILAAQRYEQYF. CDR3 DNA sequence: TGCAGGCACATTCTAGCGGCCCAGAGGTACGAGCAGTACTTC.

The gene calls are TRBV7-2 and TRBJ1-2; the D gene is possibly TRBD1 (5 bases). Trimming left V 1 base short and J 8 bases short, with 17 bases between. The CDR3 has 15 residues. Germline V gene sequence: CDR1 SGHTA, CDR2 FQGNSA. CDR3 sequence reads: CASSLGDRELMGYTF. The CDR3 region has the DNA TGTGCCAGCAGCTTAGGGGACCGTGAACTGATGGGCTACACCTTC.

The rearrangement joins TRBV7-9 to TRBJ1-2; D call uncertain. CDR1 and CDR2 from the germline V gene are SEHNR and FQNEAQ (reference sequence). The CDR3 runs to 14 residues. Trimming cost V 5 bases and J 4 bases, with 14 bases left between them. CDR3: CASSPSGVPYGYTF. The CDR3 bases are TGTGCCAGCAGCCCCAGCGGGGTCCCCTATGGCTACACCTTC.

The rearrangement joins TRBV7-2 to TRBJ2-7; 12 positions agree with TRBD1. Trimming cost V 1 base and J 4 bases; bases outside gene matches: 5. This CDR3 region has 16 residues. The germline V gene encodes CDR1 SGHTA and CDR2 FQGNSA. This CDR3 is CASSLGGQGARYEQYF. The CDR3 bases are TGTGCCAGCAGCTTAGGGGGACAGGGGGCGAGGTACGAGCAGTACTTC.

The chain has TRBV6-2 or TRBV6-3 and TRBJ1-4, with 8 nucleotides matching TRBD1. This CDR3 spans 15 amino acids. The V gene's germline CDR1 is MNHEY and CDR2 SVGEGT. V shed 5 bases and J 7 bases; nucleotides not matched to a gene: 9. CDR3 protein: CASSQPGTGSEKLFF. In DNA, the CDR3 is TGTGCCAGCAGTCAACCCGGGACAGGAAGTGAAAAACTGTTTTTT.

This chain connects TRBV19 to TRBJ2-1; 12 nucleotides align to TRBD1. The CDR3 has 17 residues. Germline CDR1 LNHDA, CDR2 SQIVND (reference sequence). Trimming took 5 bases from V and 2 from J; bases not matched to a gene: 7. In nucleotides, the CDR3 is TGTGCCAGTAGTCCGGAGGGGACAGGGGGCGCCTACAATGAGCAGTTCTTC. Protein sequence: CASSPEGTGGAYNEQFF.

CDR3 amino acids: CASSLNNRGGEQFF. CDR3 nucleotides: TGTGCCAGCTCACTTAACAACAGGGGTGGTGAGCAGTTCTTC. The chain couples TRBV18 to TRBJ2-1; 7 bases map to TRBD1. The CDR3 totals 14 residues. The V gene end was trimmed by 4 bases and the J gene end by 9 bases; junction bases not matched to a gene: 9. Germline CDR1 is KGHSH and CDR2 is LQKENI.

The rearrangement joins TRBV19 to TRBJ2-7, with a possible D match to TRBD1 (6 bases). The CDR3 runs to 14 residues. Germline V gene lookup returns CDR1 LNHDA and CDR2 SQIVND (reference sequence). V was cut by 4 bases and J by 3 bases, with 13 bases left in between. In nucleotides, the CDR3 is TGTGCCAGTAGTAGTGTCGGGACAAACTACGAGCAGTACTTC. This sequence encodes CASSSVGTNYEQYF. The complete variable domain, with remaining parts taken from reference TRBV19 and TRBJ2-7, reads DGGITQSPKYLFRKEGQNVTLSCEQNLNHDAMYWYRQDPGQGLRLIYYSQIVNDFQKGDIAEGYSVSREKKESFPLTVTSAQKNPTAFYLCASSSVGTNYEQYFGPGTRLTVT.

The chain links TRBV20-1 to TRBJ2-7, with D hard to call. Germline loops: CDR1 DFQATT, CDR2 SNEGSKA (reference sequence). V lost 0 bases and J 3 bases, leaving 15 bases between the germline ends. The CDR3 contains 15 residues. This CDR3 reads CSARDEAEALYEQYF. The DNA for the CDR3 is TGCAGTGCTAGAGATGAGGCCGAGGCCCTCTACGAGCAGTACTTC.

V and J are TRBV20-1 and TRBJ2-7, with D maybe TRBD2 (6 bases). The ends were cut back, 3 bases at V and 1 base at J, with 16 bases in the middle. The CDR3 is made up of 15 amino acids. Germline-derived CDR1 and CDR2 are DFQATT and SNEGSKA (reference sequence). For the CDR3, the DNA is TGCAGTGCTAGGGAGACGGGACTCTCATCCTACGAGCAGTACTTC. Encoded protein: CSARETGLSSYEQYF.

The chain couples TRBV6-2 or TRBV6-3 to TRBJ2-5; TRBD1 or TRBD2 may be the D gene (5 bases each). CDR1 is MNHEY and CDR2 is SVGEGT in the germline V gene. The CDR3 sequence is 15 residues long. V was trimmed by 4 bases and J by 7 bases, leaving 19 bases between them. CDR3 loop: CASSSLGDRRRTQYF. The CDR3 DNA reads as TGTGCCAGCAGTTCTCTCGGGGACCGGCGGCGGACCCAGTACTTC.

CDR3: CASSLSFLGTEAFF. The CDR3 DNA reads as TGTGCCAGCAGTTTATCGTTTTTGGGGACTGAAGCTTTCTTT. The chain is built from TRBV28 and TRBJ1-1, with unresolved D. Trimming shortened V by 1 base and J by 5 bases, and 11 bases separated the two germline ends. Germline lookup yields CDR1 MDHEN and CDR2 SYDVKM. The CDR3 contains 14 residues.

This chain joins TRBV2 and TRBJ1-4; 8 bases align to TRBD1. The CDR3 spans 13 residues. The V and J ends lost 6 bases and 8 bases, in that order; junction bases with no gene match: 5. Germline V CDR1 and CDR2: SNHLY, FYNNEI. The CDR3 sequence is CASRGDRREKLFF. The CDR3 coding sequence is TGTGCCAGCAGGGGGGACAGGAGGGAAAAACTGTTTTTT.

The rearrangement links TRBV10-2 to TRBJ2-5; TRBD1 aligns across 11 bases. The CDR3 totals 14 residues. After removal of 5 bases from V and 8 bases from J, the junction contained 7 bases not matched to a gene. Germline CDR1 WSHSY, CDR2 SAAADI. The CDR3 sequence: CASSPGTGGTTQYF. The CDR3 DNA reads as TGCGCCAGCAGTCCTGGGACAGGGGGAACAACCCAGTACTTC.